These 14 T cell receptor beta chains originate from one sample sequenced in a study of cytomegalovirus exposure and HLA in healthy donors. Both 60 Vbeta primers and 13 Jbeta primers went into the PCR. Measured with immunoSEQ multiplex PCR; TCRdb has only the in-frame clones, and not every one. The sample yields about 200,000 clones, more than 80% seen once. The sample taken for sequencing was PBMCs. These receptors were collected from a man aged 25 to 40 in good health and CMV-seronegative.

The V gene is TRBV27, the J gene TRBJ1-1; 7 bases are a match to TRBD1. Germline assignment: CDR1 MNHEY and CDR2 SMNVEV (reference sequence). The ends lost 0 bases at V and 2 bases at J; junction bases unmatched: 3. The CDR3 length is 15 residues. CDR3 DNA: TGTGCCAGCAGTTTATCGGGGACAGTTAACACTGAAGCTTTCTTT. It yields the protein CASSLSGTVNTEAFF.

This chain connects TRBV5-4 to TRBJ2-7; D uncertain. Trimming removed 4 bases at V and 0 bases at J, with 17 bases between. The CDR3 consists of 16 residues. CDR1 is SGHNT, CDR2 YYREEE, per germline (reference sequence). CDR3 residues: CASSQPGLSPSYEQYF. The CDR3 region has the DNA TGTGCCAGCAGCCAGCCCGGGTTATCCCCCTCCTACGAGCAGTACTTC.

V usage is TRBV11-2 and J usage is TRBJ2-5; TRBD2 agrees at 16 bases. The V gene end was trimmed by 1 base and the J gene end by 4 bases; junction bases not matched to a gene: 9. This CDR3 has 19 residues. CDR1 and CDR2 (germline): SGHAT, FQNNGV. CDR3 protein: CASSLVGTSGGAWGETQYF. The DNA for the CDR3 is TGTGCCAGCAGCTTAGTCGGGACTAGCGGGGGGGCTTGGGGAGAGACCCAGTACTTC.

The chain couples TRBV9 to TRBJ2-5, with TRBD2 as a possible D gene (6 bases). Trimming stripped 4 bases from V and 0 bases from J, with 7 bases between. Germline CDR1 SGDLS, CDR2 YYNGEE. This CDR3 region has 13 residues. The CDR3 loop reads CASSRGNQETQYF. The CDR3 DNA sequence: TGTGCCAGCAGCCGGGGGAACCAAGAGACCCAGTACTTC.

The V gene is TRBV6-5, the J gene TRBJ1-3, with D unclear. Trimming removed 5 bases from V and 1 base from J, with 9 bases in between. CDR3 length: 14 amino acids. The germline gives CDR1 MNHEY, CDR2 SVGAGI. CDR3 sequence reads: CASSEPRSGNTIYF. The CDR3 coding sequence is TGTGCCAGCAGTGAACCGCGGTCTGGAAACACCATATATTTT.

This clone was found once. This chain connects TRBV6-5 to TRBJ1-5; D gene ambiguous. Germline lookup yields CDR1 MNHEY and CDR2 SVGAGI. CDR3 length: 15 amino acids. The ends were cut back, 2 bases at V and 3 bases at J, with 11 bases in the middle. CDR3 in DNA: TGTGCCAGCAGTTACGACGGCGGGGTCAATCAGCCCCAGCATTTT. Translation: CASSYDGGVNQPQHF.

The genes are TRBV13 and TRBJ1-6; 7 bases are shared with TRBD1. The CDR3 runs 15 residues. Germline V gene data show CDR1 as PRHDT and CDR2 as FYEKMQ (reference sequence). The V segment lost 5 bases and the J segment 8 bases; nucleotides outside the gene matches: 9. CDR3 coding DNA: TGTGCCAGCAGCGCCTACGGGACAGAGTATTCACCCCTCCACTTT. This translates into CASSAYGTEYSPLHF. Based on the CDR3 plus reference TRBV13 and TRBJ1-6, the full variable domain is AAGVIQSPRHLIKEKRETATLKCYPIPRHDTVYWYQQGPGQDPQFLISFYEKMQSDKGSIPDRFSAQQFSDYHSELNMSSLELGDSALYFCASSAYGTEYSPLHFGNGTRLTVT.

The chain combines TRBV19 with TRBJ2-2; possible D gene TRBD1, 7 bases. Germline CDR1 and CDR2: LNHDA and SQIVND (reference sequence). With 8 bases removed from V and 2 bases from J, the gap between germline ends came to 15 bases. The CDR3 has 15 amino acids. CDR3 residues: CASQRGTVNTGELFF. The CDR3, as DNA: TGTGCCAGTCAACGCGGGACAGTAAACACCGGGGAGCTGTTTTTT.

This clone was observed a handful of times. The rearrangement uses TRBV9 and TRBJ2-3; 12 bases agree with TRBD1. The J segment lost 4 bases and the V segment lost 3 bases, leaving 3 bases of the junction unmatched. CDR3 length equals 15 residues. Per germline, CDR1 SGDLS and CDR2 YYNGEE. In nucleotides, the CDR3 is TGTGCCAGCAGCGACGGGACAGGGGGCGCAGATACGCAGTATTTT. Translated: CASSDGTGGADTQYF.

The J gene is TRBJ1-6, the V gene TRBV23-1; 8 nucleotides agree with TRBD1. TRBV23-1 is classed as an ORF, of uncertain function. This CDR3 contains 16 residues. With 4 bases clipped from V and 7 bases from J, the junction kept 9 bases outside the gene matches. The chain's CDR3 is CASSRPPGQDNSPLHF. Written as DNA, the CDR3 is TGCGCCAGCAGTCGACCCCCGGGACAGGACAATTCACCCCTCCACTTT.

This clone was recorded a few times. V usage is TRBV6-5 and J usage is TRBJ2-7; TRBD1 matches 8 bases. J lost 0 bases, V lost 5 bases, and 6 bases had no gene match. Germline loops: CDR1 MNHEY, CDR2 SVGAGI. The length of the CDR3 is 15 residues. The chain's CDR3 is CASSRQGISSYEQYF. As DNA, the CDR3 is TGTGCCAGCAGTAGACAGGGGATTAGCTCCTACGAGCAGTACTTC.

This chain links TRBV9 with TRBJ2-3; weak D call: TRBD1 (7 bases). The germline gives CDR1 SGDLS, CDR2 YYNGEE. The CDR3 consists of 13 residues. The germline V and J ends were trimmed by 7 bases and 6 bases, with 15 bases remaining between them. The CDR3 is CASGGGGKDTQYF. The CDR3 DNA reads as TGTGCCAGCGGAGGGGGCGGAAAGGATACGCAGTATTTT.

The J gene is TRBJ2-7, the V gene TRBV27; weak D call: TRBD2 (5 bases). The CDR3 consists of 15 residues. The V end was cut by 3 bases, the J end by 3 bases, with 15 bases between. Looked up from germline, CDR1 is MNHEY and CDR2 is SMNVEV (reference sequence). In DNA, the CDR3 is TGTGCCAGCAGTTTCTTACCCGATGGAGGCTACGAGCAGTACTTC. The encoded protein is CASSFLPDGGYEQYF.

This chain links TRBV2 with TRBJ1-2; 11 bases are shared with TRBD1. Per germline, CDR1 SNHLY and CDR2 FYNNEI. After removal of 7 bases from V and 3 bases from J, the junction contained 4 bases not matched to a gene. This CDR3 comprises 14 residues. CDR3 amino acids: CASKGTGGYYGYTF. The CDR3 DNA is TGTGCCAGCAAGGGGACAGGGGGATACTATGGCTACACCTTC.